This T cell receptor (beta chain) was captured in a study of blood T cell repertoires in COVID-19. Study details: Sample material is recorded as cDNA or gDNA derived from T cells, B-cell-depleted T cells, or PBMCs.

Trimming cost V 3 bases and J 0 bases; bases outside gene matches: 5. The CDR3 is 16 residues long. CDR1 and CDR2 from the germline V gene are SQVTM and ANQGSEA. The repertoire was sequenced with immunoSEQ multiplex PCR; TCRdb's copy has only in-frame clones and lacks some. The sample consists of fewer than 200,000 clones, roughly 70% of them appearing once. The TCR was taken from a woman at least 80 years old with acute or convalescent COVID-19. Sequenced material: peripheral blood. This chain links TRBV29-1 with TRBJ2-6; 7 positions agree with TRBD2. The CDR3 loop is CSVDQRGSSGANVLTF. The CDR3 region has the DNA TGCAGCGTTGATCAGCGGGGAAGCTCTGGGGCCAACGTCCTGACTTTC.